The 10 T cell receptor beta chains in this list originate from one sample, sequenced in a study of cytotoxic CD8 clonotypes in ibrutinib-treated CLL. Libraries were prepared by immunoSEQ multiplex PCR; TCRdb keeps only in-frame clonotypes and omits some of them. There are roughly 200,000 clones in the sample; just over 70% occur only once, and roughly 6.4% lies in the top ten. The sample here was PBMCs, taken after 12 months of ibrutinib treatment. These receptors originate from a human donor with chronic lymphocytic leukemia.

The chain couples TRBV7-2 to TRBJ2-3; D unresolved. CDR1 is SGHTA and CDR2 is FQGNSA in the germline V gene. V was shortened by 5 bases and J by 7 bases, with 19 bases between the two germline ends. The CDR3 consists of 15 residues. CDR3 bases: TGTGCCAGCAGCGCGTCGTGGGATGGTAGGAATACGCAGTATTTT. Translation gives CASSASWDGRNTQYF.

The chain links TRBV6-5 to TRBJ2-3; TRBD1 matches 7 bases. This CDR3 spans 14 amino acids. Unmatched junction bases numbered 6, after V lost 6 bases and J lost 3 bases. The germline V gene has CDR1 MNHEY and CDR2 SVGAGI. CDR3 in DNA: TGTGCCAGCAGACGAGGGACAGCGACAGATACGCAGTATTTT. Translated: CASRRGTATDTQYF.

This clone was picked up one time. The chain uses TRBV5-6 and TRBJ1-2; D remains unclear. The CDR3 extends over 12 amino acids. Per the germline V gene, CDR1 is SGHDT and CDR2 is YYEEEE. Between the trimmed V and J ends, which lost 4 bases and 3 bases, there was a span of 7 bases. Written as DNA, the CDR3 is TGTGCCAGCAGCCAGGTCGACTATGGCTACACCTTC. Protein: CASSQVDYGYTF.

This clone showed up just a few times. The genes are TRBV5-1 and TRBJ1-3, with D hard to call. The CDR3 runs to 13 residues. Trimming took 7 bases from V and 2 from J, leaving 10 bases between them. Germline V lookup: CDR1 SGHRS, CDR2 YFSETQ. The chain's CDR3 is CASRTSPGNTIYF. As DNA, the CDR3 is TGCGCCAGCCGGACGTCGCCTGGAAACACCATATATTTT.

There are a few counts of this clone. The V gene is TRBV29-1, the J gene TRBJ2-3, with a tentative D call TRBD1 (5 bases). Per the germline V gene, CDR1 is SQVTM and CDR2 is ANQGSEA. Between the trimmed V and J ends, which lost 2 bases and 3 bases, there was a span of 12 bases. The CDR3 has 14 amino acids. The CDR3 here is CSVEQGRQTDTQYF. The DNA of the CDR3 is TGCAGCGTTGAACAGGGCAGACAAACAGATACGCAGTATTTT.

The V gene is TRBV30, the J gene TRBJ1-5, with 8 bases aligning to TRBD1. Losses at the gene ends were 0 bases for V and 6 bases for J; bases not matched to a gene: 7. This CDR3 spans 15 amino acids. Germline CDR1 reads GTSNPN; CDR2 reads SVGIG (reference sequence). This chain's CDR3 is CAWSVGTGGLQPQHF. DNA for the CDR3: TGTGCCTGGAGTGTAGGGACAGGAGGGCTTCAGCCCCAGCATTTT.

The chain joins TRBV2 to TRBJ1-5; the D gene is possibly TRBD1 (6 bases). The CDR3 covers 16 residues. V shed 8 bases and J shed 0 bases, with 17 bases lying between them. The V gene's germline CDR1 is SNHLY and CDR2 FYNNEI. The CDR3 here is CASGRGTSISNQPQHF. The CDR3 coding sequence is TGTGCCAGCGGCCGTGGGACATCCATTAGCAATCAGCCCCAGCATTTT.

The chain has TRBV19 and TRBJ2-1; D might be TRBD2 (6 bases). The CDR3 extends over 13 amino acids. Looked up from germline, CDR1 is LNHDA and CDR2 is SQIVND (reference sequence). Deletions cut 3 bases from V and 4 bases from J, with 7 bases between. CDR3 in amino acids: CASSIRGYNEQFF. The CDR3 coding sequence is TGTGCCAGTAGTATCCGGGGGTACAATGAGCAGTTCTTC. Combining the CDR3 with reference TRBV19 and TRBJ2-1 gives the whole variable domain DGGITQSPKYLFRKEGQNVTLSCEQNLNHDAMYWYRQDPGQGLRLIYYSQIVNDFQKGDIAEGYSVSREKKESFPLTVTSAQKNPTAFYLCASSIRGYNEQFFGPGTRLTVL.

J is TRBJ2-7 and V is TRBV14, with D unclear. Germline values: CDR1 SGHDN, CDR2 FVKESK. This CDR3 spans 14 amino acids. The V end was cut by 2 bases, the J end by 7 bases, with 15 bases between. The chain's CDR3 is CASSQTIWKGEQYF. The DNA for the CDR3 is TGTGCCAGCAGCCAAACCATTTGGAAGGGAGAGCAGTACTTC.

The chain joins TRBV9 to TRBJ1-4; D possibly corresponds to TRBD1 (5 bases). The germline V gene has CDR1 SGDLS and CDR2 YYNGEE. The CDR3 extends over 14 amino acids. Trimming removed 0 bases at V and 4 bases at J, with 7 bases between. CDR3: CASSVGGINEKLFF. CDR3 nucleotide sequence: TGTGCCAGCAGCGTAGGGGGGATTAATGAAAAACTGTTTTTT.